A single sample gave rise to the 23 T cell receptor beta chains below, sequenced in a study of vaccination effects on CD4 cells after COVID-19. Antigen-specific CD4+ T cells were first expanded with viral peptide pools by the ViraFEST assay and only then sequenced. It was after approximately 11 days of culture that CD4+ T cells were isolated. Vaccine recipients, nucleocapsid antibody negative, had no prior SARS-CoV-2 infection. Their cognate antigens are unknown. The repertoire was sequenced with immunoSEQ multiplex PCR; TCRdb's copy has only in-frame clones and lacks some. The repertoire has tens of thousands of clones, around 67% of them found once; the top ten carry 22%. Here the sequenced sample was CD4+ T cells from PBMCs cultured with SARS-CoV-2 spike peptides, taken before COVID-19 vaccination. The receptors derive from a human donor who received a COVID-19 vaccine.

Only one count was recorded for this clone. The J gene is TRBJ1-1, the V gene TRBV28; D is undetermined. The CDR3 is made up of 11 amino acids. The germline V gene has CDR1 MDHEN and CDR2 SYDVKM. V dropped 2 bases and J dropped 4 bases, with 2 bases sitting between them. CDR3 bases: TGTGCCAGCAGTTTAAGCACTGAAGCTTTCTTT. It translates to CASSLSTEAFF.

The gene calls are TRBV27 and TRBJ2-7; 9 bases line up with TRBD2. The CDR3 runs to 15 residues. V was pared by 8 bases and J by 3 bases, with 11 bases of the junction left unmatched. The germline gives CDR1 MNHEY, CDR2 SMNVEV (reference sequence). CDR3 protein: CASGRGAGGYYEQYF. The CDR3 DNA reads TGTGCCAGCGGCCGGGGGGCGGGAGGGTACTACGAGCAGTACTTC.

The table lists this clone with a few counts. The chain joins TRBV6-5 to TRBJ2-3, with D possibly being TRBD1 or TRBD2 (5 bases each). Trimming removed 6 bases from V and 1 base from J, with 8 bases in between. CDR3 length: 13 amino acids. Germline V gene data show CDR1 as MNHEY and CDR2 as SVGAGI. The CDR3 sequence is CASSRDGTDTQYF. Here the CDR3 DNA reads TGTGCCAGCAGCCGGGACGGCACAGATACGCAGTATTTT.

This clone showed up just a few times. J is TRBJ1-1 and V is TRBV27; D possibly corresponds to TRBD1 (6 bases). This CDR3 spans 14 amino acids. The germline gives CDR1 MNHEY, CDR2 SMNVEV (reference sequence). V was trimmed by 8 bases and J by 1 base, leaving 14 bases between them. The CDR3 region has the DNA TGTGCCAGCCAGTTAAGGGGGAGGAACACTGAAGCTTTCTTT. Its translation is CASQLRGRNTEAFF.

This chain links TRBV21-1 with TRBJ2-2; TRBD2, the table's D call, was not compared with the DNA. TRBV21-1 is annotated as a pseudogene. The CDR3 sequence is 17 residues long. This CDR3 reads CASSKSSGGTATGELFF. The CDR3 DNA sequence: TGTGCCAGCAGCAAATCTAGCGGGGGGACTGCTACCGGGGAGCTGTTTTTT.

The CDR3 here is CASSLGREYYEQYF. CDR3 nucleotide sequence: TGTGCCAGCAGCTTAGGCAGAGAGTACTACGAGCAGTACTTC. The genes are TRBV7-2 and TRBJ2-7, with no clear D. The CDR3 covers 14 residues. Germline V gene data show CDR1 as SGHTA and CDR2 as FQGNSA. The V gene lost 1 base and the J gene lost 3 bases, with 10 bases spanning the gap.

V gene TRBV9 combines with J gene TRBJ2-7; 12 bases match TRBD2. The CDR3 loop spans 15 amino acids. The V gene end was trimmed by 3 bases and the J gene end by 7 bases; junction bases not matched to a gene: 8. The germline gives CDR1 SGDLS, CDR2 YYNGEE. CDR3 sequence: CASSELAGGPGEQYF. As DNA, the CDR3 is TGTGCCAGCAGCGAACTAGCGGGGGGCCCGGGAGAGCAGTACTTC.

The genes are TRBV5-6 and TRBJ2-7; 11 bases line up with TRBD2. Per germline, CDR1 SGHDT and CDR2 YYEEEE. The V gene end was trimmed by 4 bases and the J gene end by 2 bases; junction bases not matched to a gene: 5. This CDR3 comprises 15 residues. The CDR3 region has the DNA TGTGCCAGCAGCCCCCTTAGCGGGAGGGCCTACGAGCAGTACTTC. It yields the protein CASSPLSGRAYEQYF.

This chain connects TRBV28 to TRBJ1-4; 7 bases are shared with TRBD1. Germline CDR1 MDHEN, CDR2 SYDVKM. The CDR3 covers 17 residues. With 2 bases clipped from V and 1 base from J, the junction kept 7 bases outside the gene matches. The CDR3 protein is CASSLRGRGRTNEKLFF. For the CDR3, the DNA is TGTGCCAGCAGTTTAAGGGGCAGGGGGAGAACTAATGAAAAACTGTTTTTT. Full variable domain (remainder filled in from reference TRBV28 and TRBJ1-4): DVKVTQSSRYLVKRTGEKVFLECVQDMDHENMFWYRQDPGLGLRLIYFSYDVKMKEKGDIPEGYSVSREKKERFSLILESASTNQTSMYLCASSLRGRGRTNEKLFFGSGTQLSVL.

This clone was picked up one time. V usage is TRBV7-3 and J usage is TRBJ2-4; 10 bases are a match to TRBD1. The CDR3 extends over 16 amino acids. CDR1 is SGHTA and CDR2 is FQGTGA in the germline V gene. V was clipped by 5 bases and J by 1 base; unmatched bases: 5. In DNA form, the CDR3 reads TGTGCCAGCAGCCCGACAGGGGGCGGCGCCAAAAACATTCAGTACTTC. Protein product: CASSPTGGGAKNIQYF.

The rearrangement joins TRBV6-2 or TRBV6-3 to TRBJ1-5; maybe TRBD1 (5 bases). Germline V gene lookup returns CDR1 MNHEY and CDR2 SVGEGT. CDR3 length equals 13 residues. Deletions cut 2 bases from V and 4 bases from J, with 6 bases between. The CDR3 here is CASSYGGNQPQHF. DNA for the CDR3: TGTGCCAGCAGTTACGGGGGGAATCAGCCCCAGCATTTT.

The V and J genes are TRBV5-4 and TRBJ2-3, with unresolved D. This CDR3 region has 16 residues. V lost 1 base, J lost 0 bases, and 12 bases lay in between. In germline, CDR1 is SGHNT, CDR2 YYREEE (reference sequence). CDR3 in amino acids: CASSLLLSTSTDTQYF. In nucleotides, the CDR3 is TGTGCCAGCAGCTTGTTGCTCAGCACTAGCACAGATACGCAGTATTTT.

The chain couples TRBV10-3 to TRBJ2-7; 7 bases are a match to TRBD1. Germline V gene sequence: CDR1 ENHRY, CDR2 SYGVKD. The CDR3 loop spans 14 amino acids. V lost 0 bases to trimming and J lost 3 bases; unmatched junction nucleotides: 2. CDR3 bases: TGTGCCATCAGTGAGTCGGCAGGGGGCTACGAGCAGTACTTC. As protein: CAISESAGGYEQYF.

This clone was detected only a few times. The rearrangement joins TRBV30 to TRBJ2-1, with D possibly matching TRBD2 (6 bases). This CDR3 contains 15 residues. Germline V gene sequence: CDR1 GTSNPN, CDR2 SVGIG (reference sequence). V dropped 3 bases and J dropped 0 bases, with 12 bases sitting between them. CDR3 bases: TGTGCCTGGAGCCCTCGGGAGAGCTCCTACAATGAGCAGTTCTTC. Translating it yields CAWSPRESSYNEQFF.

The chain couples TRBV2 to TRBJ2-2; D gene ambiguous. The CDR3 runs to 14 residues. Per germline, CDR1 SNHLY and CDR2 FYNNEI. V was trimmed by 3 bases and J by 0 bases, leaving 5 bases between them. DNA of the CDR3: TGTGCCAGCAGTGAGTTCTCGAACACCGGGGAGCTGTTTTTT. Protein product: CASSEFSNTGELFF.

The chain uses TRBV7-3 and TRBJ2-3, with 7 bases matching TRBD2. CDR3 length equals 13 residues. Per the germline V gene, CDR1 is SGHTA and CDR2 is FQGTGA. The V segment lost 5 bases and the J segment 1 base; nucleotides outside the gene matches: 0. The CDR3 sequence: CASSAGGTDTQYF. Here the CDR3 DNA reads TGTGCCAGCAGCGCGGGAGGCACAGATACGCAGTATTTT.

The chain has TRBV20-1 and TRBJ2-3; D is perhaps TRBD2 (6 bases). This CDR3 has 10 amino acids. Germline V lookup: CDR1 DFQATT, CDR2 SNEGSKA (reference sequence). The germline V and J ends were trimmed by 3 bases and 13 bases, with 11 bases remaining between them. The CDR3 is CSASRDLEYF. CDR3 DNA: TGCAGTGCTAGCCGGGACTTGGAGTATTTT.

This sequence joins TRBV28 and TRBJ1-2; D unclear. The CDR3 length is 15 residues. Deletions cut 1 base from V and 5 bases from J, with 14 bases between. Looked up from germline, CDR1 is MDHEN and CDR2 is SYDVKM. The CDR3 sequence is CASSLSSTHRYGYTF. The CDR3 DNA follows: TGTGCCAGCAGTTTATCGTCCACGCATCGGTATGGCTACACCTTC.

This clone was observed a few times. The J gene is TRBJ1-6, the V gene TRBV27; D not certain. Looked up from germline, CDR1 is MNHEY and CDR2 is SMNVEV (reference sequence). V lost 6 bases to trimming and J lost 0 bases, with 9 bases between them. This CDR3 spans 15 amino acids. CDR3 residues: CASRDPSSYNSPLHF. The DNA of the CDR3 is TGTGCCAGCAGAGACCCGAGCTCCTATAATTCACCCCTCCACTTT.

CDR3 coding DNA: TGCGCCAGCAGTCAAGGGGGAGGGGGCAATTCACCCCTCCACTTT. The encoded protein is CASSQGGGGNSPLHF. The chain has TRBV23-1 and TRBJ1-6, with 7 bases fitting TRBD1. TRBV23-1 is an ORF, with its function uncertain. CDR3 size: 15 residues. The V and J ends lost 2 bases and 7 bases, in that order; junction bases with no gene match: 5.

The chain employs TRBV18 and TRBJ2-3; 8 bases fit TRBD1. CDR1 KGHSH and CDR2 LQKENI come from the germline V gene. This CDR3 spans 14 amino acids. Trimming removed 0 bases from V and 6 bases from J; junction bases left unmatched: 2. The CDR3 loop reads CASSPPGQADTQYF. In DNA, the CDR3 is TGTGCCAGCTCACCACCGGGACAGGCCGATACGCAGTATTTT.

This sequence joins TRBV11-2 and TRBJ1-1; tentative D call: TRBD1 (6 bases). V was pared by 3 bases and J by 8 bases, with 10 bases between. The CDR3 length is 12 residues. The germline CDR1 and CDR2 sequences are SGHAT and FQNNGV. In DNA form, the CDR3 reads TGTGCCAGCAGCTTCACCGGGACAGAAGCTTTCTTT. Translation: CASSFTGTEAFF.

Regarding this clone: A single base separates this from a much larger clone, so it may be a read error. The identical CDR3 is also encoded by other nucleotide sequences in the sample. The chain combines TRBV7-2 with TRBJ1-4; D remains unclear. CDR1 is SGHTA, CDR2 FQGNSA, per germline. The CDR3 sequence is 13 residues long. The V end was cut by 1 base, the J end by 4 bases, with 4 bases between. This CDR3 is CASSLELNEKLFF. The CDR3 DNA follows: TGTGCCAGCAGCTTAGAACTTAATGAAAAACTGTTTTTT. The full variable domain, its missing parts supplied by reference TRBV7-2 and TRBJ1-4, is GAGVSQSPSNKVTEKGKDVELRCDPISGHTALYWYRQSLGQGLEFLIYFQGNSAPDKSGLPSDRFSAERTGGSVSTLTIQRTQQEDSAVYLCASSLELNEKLFFGSGTQLSVL.